This entry is about one TCR beta chain. This clonotype was seen at least ten times. There is no known antigen for this receptor. Per-base qualities were not stored, and no clone one base away is much larger. V lost 4 bases and J lost 6 bases; the stretch between them is 9 bases long. The CDR3 measures 12 amino acids from cysteine to phenylalanine. Of all the DNA, just the CDR3 is kept, 36 bases in frame from base 1. CDR1 and CDR2 are read off the germline V gene (reference sequence) as LNHDA and SQIVND. The sample is drawn from a study of Graves' ophthalmopathy and Graves' hyperthyroidism (dated by TCRdb to between 2018 and 2020). Regarding the study in general: Peripheral blood samples were taken at the time of initial diagnosis, before any treatment was given. TCR beta repertoire signatures were used to distinguish Graves' ophthalmopathy from Graves' hyperthyroidism and to predict progression to ophthalmopathy. In total, under 150 blood samples were TCR-sequenced: some 43 ophthalmopathy, roughly 80 hyperthyroidism and roughly 17 hyperthyroidism-to-ophthalmopathy patients. To explore V-J signatures that separate ophthalmopathy from hyperthyroidism, a discovery set of about 100 patients was enrolled, consisting of about 41 with ophthalmopathy and roughly 59 with stable hyperthyroidism. The independent validation cohort included 20 or so hyperthyroidism patients plus 17 patients who later progressed from hyperthyroidism to ophthalmopathy. In roughly 6 hyperthyroidism patients, T-cell repertoires of thyroid tissue and blood were compared. After sampling, hyperthyroidism patients received methimazole starting at 30 mg daily, and ophthalmopathy patients received high-dose intravenous methylprednisolone.

The ophthalmopathy patients had moderately to severely active disease, with a Clinical Activity Score of 3 or higher, a NOSPECS grade of 4 or higher, and a disease duration of less than 3 months. Patients with other autoimmune diseases, uncontrolled infections, pregnancy or lactation were excluded from the study. Diagnosis relied on clinical symptoms, serum thyroxine, TRAb, thyroid ultrasound and orbital computed tomography. Using Ficoll-Paque density gradient centrifugation, PBMCs were isolated from approximately 11 ml of fresh peripheral blood. Total RNA was extracted with Trizol reagent and quality-checked on an Agilent 2100 Bioanalyzer. Overall study outcomes, separate from this receptor: In validation, the model predicted ophthalmopathy progression with over 60% sensitivity and approximately 78% specificity; about a dozen predicted patients were CT-confirmed with GO in a median of roughly 6.8 months. Most expanded thyroid clonotypes with a frequency above 0.001 also appeared in blood, which suggests that blood repertoires may reflect the immune response in the thyroid. Ophthalmopathy was separated from stable hyperthyroidism by the 13-signature model with roughly 87% sensitivity and about 81% specificity in cross-validation and with 80%/75% in the test set. No statistical method was used to set the sample size in advance, and the investigators knew which group each participant was assigned to.

For repertoire sequencing, the TCR beta CDR3 regions were amplified from RNA transcripts. HTBI primers and the Qiagen OneStep RT-PCR kit were used in a first-round RT-PCR, which was followed by a second-round multiplex PCR, size selection and purification. Libraries were sequenced on an Illumina HiSeq2000 using paired-end 100 bp reads. From the authors' description of their analysis: SOAPnuke was used to process the reads, removing any read that contained adapters or uncalled bases, had a mean Phred below 15, or lacked an exact match to the constant primer or identifier. COPE v1.2.5 was used to merge the high-quality paired reads. Each unique nucleotide sequence was treated as a clonotype, and MiTCR v1.1 was used to align the clonotypes to the IMGT TRB V, D and J references. The analysis was limited to V-J combinations with a frequency above 0.0001, which together covered just over 98% of the repertoires. For each V-J combination, a TCR clonal expansion and chaos score was defined as F50 clonal expansion divided by the chaos observed in the TCRdist matrix. Features were reduced by Welch's t-statistics and random forest to over ten V-J combinations, which fed a naive Bayes classifier. The similarity between thyroid and blood repertoires was quantified using the Morisita-Horn index. The public sequencing data were trimmed at Q25 with fastp and processed into clonotypes with MiXCR by TCRdb, which kept only in-frame beta chains. Each entry merges the rows of one CDR3 protein and shows their most common DNA and genes. TCRdb, rather than the study authors, made the V and J calls. Present in this sample are 600,000 to 700,000 distinct CDR3 sequences, approximately 39% of which were seen just once. More than 2.5% of the sample lies in the top ten.

Specimen: peripheral blood. This TCR was sampled from an adult man with Graves' ophthalmopathy. The chain employs TRBV19 and TRBJ1-1; the D region possibly corresponds to TRBD1 (6 bases align). The DNA sequence is TGTGCCAGTAGTAGACACAGGGCTGAAGCTTTCTTT. Translated, this is CASSRHRAEAFF.